The clone carrying this TCR beta chain appeared a few times. Its antigen is not known. The record originates from a study of T cells in narcolepsy. Overall study context: Donors had narcolepsy type 1 or type 2, or were healthy controls. Findings and limits, study-wide: Healthy controls reportedly lacked the autoreactive clonotypes serially found in patients' blood. Autoreactive clone sequences were missing from some blood memory CD4+ repertoires. Same-patient CSF and blood CD4+ T cell clonotypes included HCRT-specific and TRIB2-specific autoreactive ones.

This CDR3 comprises 13 residues. CDR1 SNHLY and CDR2 FYNNEI come from the germline V gene. Between the trimmed V and J ends, which lost 8 bases and 4 bases, there was a span of 15 bases. Clones were sequenced by immunoSEQ multiplex PCR, and TCRdb holds only the in-frame ones, with some missing. The data hold around 34,000 clones, with 60% to 85% observed a single time. The sequencing sample was made of memory (CD45RA-) CD4+ T cells from blood. The TCR was taken from a human donor in good health. The chain has TRBV2 and TRBJ2-7, with D perhaps matching TRBD1 (8 bases). The CDR3 coding sequence is TGTGCCAGCGGGAGGGACAGGCTATACGAGCAGTACTTC. This sequence encodes CASGRDRLYEQYF.